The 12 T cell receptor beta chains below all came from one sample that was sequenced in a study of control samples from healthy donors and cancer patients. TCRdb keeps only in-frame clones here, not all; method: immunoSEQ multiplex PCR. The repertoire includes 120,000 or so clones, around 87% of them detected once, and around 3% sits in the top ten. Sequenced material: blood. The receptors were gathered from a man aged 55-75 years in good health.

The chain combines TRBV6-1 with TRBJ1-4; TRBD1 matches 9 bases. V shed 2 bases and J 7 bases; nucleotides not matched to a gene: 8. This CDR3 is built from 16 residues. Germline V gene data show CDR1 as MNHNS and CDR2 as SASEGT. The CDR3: CASSEKGGTGSEKLFF. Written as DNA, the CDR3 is TGTGCCAGCAGTGAAAAGGGGGGGACAGGGAGTGAAAAACTGTTTTTT.

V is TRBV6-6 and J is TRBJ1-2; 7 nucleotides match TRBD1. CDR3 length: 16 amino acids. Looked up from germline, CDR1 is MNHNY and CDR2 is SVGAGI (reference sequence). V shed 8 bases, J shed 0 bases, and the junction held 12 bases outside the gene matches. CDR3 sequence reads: CASWDRSLNTNYGYTF. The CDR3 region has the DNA TGTGCCAGCTGGGACAGATCCTTAAATACTAACTATGGCTACACCTTC.

CDR3 DNA: TGTGCCAGCAGCCTCGGGACAGTAATAGGTCAGCCCCAGCATTTT. Translating gives CASSLGTVIGQPQHF. This chain uses TRBV3-1 (or the pseudogene TRBV3-2) with TRBJ1-5, with TRBD1 matching 7 bases. The CDR3 totals 15 residues. After removal of 4 bases from V and 6 bases from J, the junction contained 9 bases not matched to a gene. CDR1 and CDR2 from the germline V gene are LGHDT and YNNKEL (reference sequence).

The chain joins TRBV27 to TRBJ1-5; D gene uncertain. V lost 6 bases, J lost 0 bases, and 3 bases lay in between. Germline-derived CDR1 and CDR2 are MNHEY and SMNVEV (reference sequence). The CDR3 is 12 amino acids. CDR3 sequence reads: CASSDSNQPQHF. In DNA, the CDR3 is TGTGCCAGCAGCGATAGCAATCAGCCCCAGCATTTT.

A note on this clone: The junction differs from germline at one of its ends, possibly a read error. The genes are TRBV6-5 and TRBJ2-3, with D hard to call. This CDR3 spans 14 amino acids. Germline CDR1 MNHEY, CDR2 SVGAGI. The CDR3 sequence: CAGSYSMSTDTQYF. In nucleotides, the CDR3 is TGTGCCGGCAGTTACTCGATGAGCACAGATACGCAGTATTTT.

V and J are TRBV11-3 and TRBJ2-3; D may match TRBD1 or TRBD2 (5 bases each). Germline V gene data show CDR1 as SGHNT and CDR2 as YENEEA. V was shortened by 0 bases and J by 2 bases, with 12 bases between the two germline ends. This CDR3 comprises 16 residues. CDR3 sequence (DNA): TGTGCCAGCAGCTTAGAGGGACCCCCACACACAGATACGCAGTATTTT. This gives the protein CASSLEGPPHTDTQYF.

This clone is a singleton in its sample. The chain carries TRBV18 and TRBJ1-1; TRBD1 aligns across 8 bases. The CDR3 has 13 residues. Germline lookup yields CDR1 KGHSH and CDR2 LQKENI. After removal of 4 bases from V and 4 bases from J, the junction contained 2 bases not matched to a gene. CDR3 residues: CASSRGTGTEAFF. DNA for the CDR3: TGTGCCAGCTCACGAGGGACAGGCACTGAAGCTTTCTTT.

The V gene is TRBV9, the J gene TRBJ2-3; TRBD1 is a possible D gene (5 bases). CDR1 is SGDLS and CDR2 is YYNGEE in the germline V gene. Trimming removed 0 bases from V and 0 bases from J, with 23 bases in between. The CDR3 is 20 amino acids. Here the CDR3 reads CASSVGSDREVGPSTDTQYF. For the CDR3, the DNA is TGTGCCAGCAGCGTAGGGTCTGATCGAGAGGTGGGGCCTAGCACAGATACGCAGTATTTT.

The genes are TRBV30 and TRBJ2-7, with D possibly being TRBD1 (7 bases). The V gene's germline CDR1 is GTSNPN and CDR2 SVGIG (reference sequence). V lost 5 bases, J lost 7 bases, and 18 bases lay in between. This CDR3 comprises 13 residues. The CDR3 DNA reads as TGTGCCTGGGAAATCGGGGCAGGGGGGGAGCAGTACTTC. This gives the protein CAWEIGAGGEQYF.

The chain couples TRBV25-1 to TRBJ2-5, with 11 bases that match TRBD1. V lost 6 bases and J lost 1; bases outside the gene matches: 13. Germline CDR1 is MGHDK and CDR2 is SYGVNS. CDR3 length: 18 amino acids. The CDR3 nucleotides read TGTGCCAGCAGCAAAACGCGGTCCGGGACAGGGGGCCAAGAGACCCAGTACTTC. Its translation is CASSKTRSGTGGQETQYF.

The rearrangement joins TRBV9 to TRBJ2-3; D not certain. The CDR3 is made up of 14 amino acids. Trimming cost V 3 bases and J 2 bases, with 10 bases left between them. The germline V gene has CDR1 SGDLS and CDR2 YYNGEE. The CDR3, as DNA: TGTGCCAGCAGCGGACCTCTCCCCACAGATACGCAGTATTTT. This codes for CASSGPLPTDTQYF.

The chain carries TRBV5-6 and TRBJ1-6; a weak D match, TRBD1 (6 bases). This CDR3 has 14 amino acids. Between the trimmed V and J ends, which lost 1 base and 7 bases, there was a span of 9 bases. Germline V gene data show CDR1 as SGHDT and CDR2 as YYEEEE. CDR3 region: CASSLRTENSPLHF. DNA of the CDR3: TGTGCCAGCAGCTTGAGGACAGAAAATTCACCCCTCCACTTT. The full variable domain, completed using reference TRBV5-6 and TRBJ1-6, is DAGVTQSPTHLIKTRGQQVTLRCSPKSGHDTVSWYQQALGQGPQFIFQYYEEEERQRGNFPDRFSGHQFPNYSSELNVNALLLGDSALYLCASSLRTENSPLHFGNGTRLTVT.